These 18 T cell receptor beta chains were all obtained from the same sample, sequenced in a study of blood T cells in healthy people across ages. Using a J-beta primer mix together with a sample-barcoded 5' primer, a second PCR was run for about 6 to 12 cycles. Each CDR3 protein is one row after TCRdb ran MiXCR on the 5' RACE reads. The sample lists roughly 2 million distinct CDR3 sequences; around half were seen once. Material: blood. The receptors derive from a woman in her thirties or forties in good health.

This clonotype occurred a few times. This sequence joins TRBV20-1 and TRBJ2-5; TRBD2 agrees at 9 bases. The CDR3 sequence is 17 residues long. V shed 0 bases and J 4 bases; nucleotides not matched to a gene: 12. The germline V gene encodes CDR1 DFQATT and CDR2 SNEGSKA (reference sequence). The DNA of the CDR3 is TGCAGTGCTAGAGATCAGGCTAGCGGGGTACGAAGAGAGACCCAGTACTTC. Translated, it gives CSARDQASGVRRETQYF.

The rearrangement uses TRBV7-9 and TRBJ2-1, with 7 bases lining up with TRBD2. This CDR3 has 15 amino acids. The V gene's germline CDR1 is SEHNR and CDR2 FQNEAQ (reference sequence). V gave up 2 bases and J gave up 6 bases; unmatched junction bases: 7. In DNA form, the CDR3 reads TGTGCCAGCAGCTTAACCCCTGGGAGGGGCAATGAGCAGTTCTTC. Translated, it gives CASSLTPGRGNEQFF.

This chain uses TRBV20-1 with TRBJ2-3; 11 bases are shared with TRBD2. J lost 5 bases, V lost 3 bases, and 13 bases had no gene match. CDR3 length: 17 amino acids. CDR1 DFQATT and CDR2 SNEGSKA come from the germline V gene (reference sequence). CDR3 sequence reads: CSARWNSGGALKDTQYF. The CDR3 coding sequence is TGCAGTGCTAGGTGGAATAGCGGGGGGGCTTTGAAAGATACGCAGTATTTT.

About this clonotype: Here the CDR3 omits its conserved ending phenylalanine or tryptophan, so a read error is the likely source. The gene calls are TRBV4-2 and TRBJ1-2; D is possibly TRBD1 (5 bases). The V end lost 2 bases, the J end lost 4 bases, and 11 bases lay between the germline ends. The germline CDR1 and CDR2 sequences are LGHNA and YNFKEQ. CDR3 length: 14 amino acids. In DNA form, the CDR3 reads TGTGCCAGCAGCCAACTACAGGTCACCTATGGCTACACCTTA. Translating it yields CASSQLQVTYGYTL.

The chain employs TRBV7-2 and TRBJ1-2; D remains unclear. V lost 5 bases, J lost 4 bases, and 14 bases lay in between. Germline assignment: CDR1 SGHTA and CDR2 FQGNSA. This CDR3 is 14 amino acids long. In DNA form, the CDR3 reads TGTGCCAGCAGCAAAGAGGCAGGACTCTATGGCTACACCTTC. Protein: CASSKEAGLYGYTF.

The chain couples TRBV14 to TRBJ2-7; no reliable D call. The V and J ends lost 1 base and 6 bases respectively, with 10 bases between them. The CDR3 contains 13 residues. CDR1 SGHDN and CDR2 FVKESK come from the germline V gene. CDR3 in DNA: TGTGCCAGCAGCCAAGCCAGGCATGGCGAGCAGTACTTC. It yields the protein CASSQARHGEQYF.

This chain joins TRBV5-1 and TRBJ2-1; D might be TRBD2 (5 bases). The CDR3 length is 17 residues. With 0 bases removed from V and 1 base from J, the gap between germline ends came to 14 bases. Per the germline V gene, CDR1 is SGHRS and CDR2 is YFSETQ. The CDR3, as DNA: TGCGCCAGCAGCTTGGGGGCGGGCTCCCGTTCCTACAATGAGCAGTTCTTC. It codes for CASSLGAGSRSYNEQFF.

This clonotype has only a few counts. The V gene is TRBV12-3 or TRBV12-4, the J gene TRBJ1-4, with D tentatively TRBD1 (5 bases). The V end lost 5 bases, the J end lost 4 bases, and 8 bases lay between the germline ends. This CDR3 has 13 amino acids. The CDR3 region has the DNA TGTGCCAGCAGTAGGGACCTTAATGAAAAACTGTTTTTT. This encodes CASSRDLNEKLFF.

The CDR3 spells CSASWARRNQPQHF. The CDR3 nucleotides are TGCAGTGCTAGCTGGGCCCGCCGAAATCAGCCCCAGCATTTT. The V call is TRBV20-1, the J call TRBJ1-5; D call uncertain. This CDR3 region has 14 residues. The V end was cut by 3 bases, the J end by 4 bases, with 13 bases between. Per germline, CDR1 DFQATT and CDR2 SNEGSKA (reference sequence).

This clonotype has only a few counts. The J gene is TRBJ1-4, the V gene TRBV28; no clear D gene. CDR1 and CDR2 (germline): MDHEN, SYDVKM. V shed 6 bases and J shed 4 bases, with 15 bases lying between them. The CDR3 runs 15 residues. CDR3 nucleotides: TGTGCCAGCAGGCCACCCGGACGGAGTAATGAAAAACTGTTTTTT. It is translated as CASRPPGRSNEKLFF.

This clonotype was seen more than once but under ten times. The chain has TRBV15 and TRBJ2-3; no reliable D call. The V gene's germline CDR1 is LNHNV and CDR2 YYDKDF (reference sequence). V lost 0 bases and J 7 bases, leaving 5 bases between the germline ends. The CDR3 runs to 12 residues. The CDR3 loop is CATSRDENTQYF. CDR3 nucleotides: TGTGCCACCAGCAGAGATGAGAATACGCAGTATTTT.

This clonotype occurred a few times. V usage is TRBV12-3 or TRBV12-4 and J usage is TRBJ2-7; TRBD1 aligns across 12 bases. CDR3 length: 16 residues. Trimming took 7 bases from V and 1 from J; bases not matched to a gene: 8. The CDR3 coding sequence is TGTGCCAGCACCCACTCGGGACAGGGGGCGTCCTACGAGCAGTACTTC. It is translated as CASTHSGQGASYEQYF.

V is TRBV24-1 and J is TRBJ1-2; 8 bases fit TRBD1. J gave up 3 bases and V 5 bases, and 10 bases lay outside the gene matches. There are 16 residues in the CDR3. Per germline, CDR1 KGHDR and CDR2 SFDVKD. CDR3 region: CATSGSPGQADYGYTF. In DNA form, the CDR3 reads TGTGCCACCAGTGGAAGCCCGGGACAGGCTGACTATGGCTACACCTTC.

This sequence joins TRBV7-8 and TRBJ2-5; 15 nucleotides align to TRBD2. The last part of the DNA fits TRBJ2-7 better; the J call may be wrong. This CDR3 has 18 amino acids. The germline V gene has CDR1 SGHVS and CDR2 FQNEAQ. CDR3 region: CASSPRTSGGVFPYEQYF. The CDR3 DNA reads as TGTGCCAGCAGCCCCAGGACTAGCGGGGGGGTTTTTCCTTACGAGCAGTACTTC.

CDR3 DNA sequence: TGTGCCAGCAGACCTCTAGCGAGGGACCACTACAATGAGCAGTTCTTC. It specifies CASRPLARDHYNEQFF. The chain uses TRBV6-2 or TRBV6-3 and TRBJ2-1; possibly TRBD2 for D (6 bases). The CDR3 has 16 residues. Germline V lookup: CDR1 MNHEY, CDR2 SVGEGT. Trimming stripped 6 bases from V and 3 bases from J, with 18 bases between.

This clonotype was observed once. V usage is TRBV10-3 and J usage is TRBJ2-5, with 12 bases matching TRBD2. V shed 5 bases, J shed 2 bases, and the junction held 6 bases outside the gene matches. Germline assignment: CDR1 ENHRY and CDR2 SYGVKD. The CDR3 is 16 amino acids. CDR3 sequence (DNA): TGTGCCATCAGTAATTTACTAGCGGGGGGTCAAGAGACCCAGTACTTC. It translates to CAISNLLAGGQETQYF.

DNA for the CDR3: TGCGCCAGCAGCGCCATCCTCGGCGGGGGGGGCCAAGAGACCCAGTACTTC. This sequence encodes CASSAILGGGGQETQYF. The genes are TRBV5-1 and TRBJ2-5; 9 positions match TRBD2. The CDR3 is 17 residues long. Trimming removed 4 bases from V and 1 base from J; junction bases left unmatched: 11. Germline loops: CDR1 SGHRS, CDR2 YFSETQ. Full variable domain (outside the CDR3, taken from reference TRBV5-1 and TRBJ2-5): KAGVTQTPRYLIKTRGQQVTLSCSPISGHRSVSWYQQTPGQGLQFLFEYFSETQRNKGNFPGRFSGRQFSNSRSEMNVSTLELGDSALYLCASSAILGGGGQETQYFGPGTRLLVL.

The chain uses TRBV6-2 or TRBV6-3 and TRBJ2-5, with TRBD1 matching over 9 bases. Trimming took 2 bases from V and 7 from J; bases not matched to a gene: 11. Germline CDR1 reads MNHEY; CDR2 reads SVGEGT. The CDR3 has 16 amino acids. The CDR3 here is CASSYAGQGLEVTQYF. The DNA of the CDR3 is TGTGCCAGCAGTTACGCAGGACAGGGGCTCGAGGTGACCCAGTACTTC.